This T cell receptor (beta chain) was identified during a study of CD8 T cells in Susac syndrome (dated by TCRdb to about 2019). For the wider study: Of the Susac syndrome patients who were sequenced, about six had clinically active disease and roughly eight were in clinical remission. At the time of blood withdrawal, Susac syndrome patients were either therapy-naive, taking corticosteroids (with some also receiving IVIg), or on IVIg alone. Repertoire sequencing was used to test whether CD8+ T cell activation and differentiation in Susac syndrome was antigen driven. The paper as a whole reports these results and caveats: The number of individuals in the TCR sequencing and HLA analysis was acknowledged as relatively small. In patients with Susac syndrome, the CD4+ T cell repertoire showed no detectable clonal expansion.

Details on this clonotype: Its antigen has not been determined. No per-base quality is available; no much larger clone lies one base away.

As encoded in the germline V gene, CDR1 is MDHEN while CDR2 is SYDVKM. Taken from cysteine to phenylalanine, the CDR3 has 13 residues. The only DNA kept is the CDR3, 39 bases in frame from the first base. V lost 8 bases and J lost 6 bases; the stretch between them is 14 bases long. RNA was extracted using the RNeasy kit, and about 0.5 to 1 ug of the RNA was reverse transcribed with random hexamers. The immunoSEQ multiplex PCR assay, which covers 54 Vbeta and 13 Jbeta segments, was used to amplify TCR beta CDR3 regions. PCR amplification bias was corrected by using a synthetic template baseline for primer optimization and computational correction. The authors' analysis ran thus. Reads were annotated to V, D and J genes according to IMGT and were analyzed with immunoSEQ Analyzer, with only productive sequences retained. Clonality was calculated as one minus the Shannon entropy normalized by log2 of the number of productive unique sequences. For each patient and control, public and private clones were evaluated within the 100 most prevalent clones. Susac-specific clones were defined as absent from healthy and MS cohorts, around 970 published viral clones and other ImmuneACCESS disease sequences. TCRdb redid the processing of the public reads, applying fastp at Q25 and MiXCR, and retained in-frame beta chains. Rows merge per CDR3 protein into single entries with the most common DNA and genes. V and J calls and clone size were set by TCRdb, not the authors. Within this sample are about 210,000 distinct CDR3 sequences, with roughly 93% of them counted one time only. The top ten clones comprise under 0.2% of the sample.

Peripheral blood CD8+ and CD4+ T cells from healthy donors, Susac syndrome patients and multiple sclerosis patients were profiled by high-throughput TCR beta sequencing. Recently defined diagnostic criteria for definite or probable disease were met by the Susac syndrome patients. Bulk CD8+ and CD4+ T cells were purified by magnetic negative isolation, whereas CD8+ TEMRA cells were enriched by FACS. Blood was collected in EDTA tubes and processed within 24 hours, with PBMCs isolated through density gradient centrifugation. PBMCs destined for TCR sequencing were cryopreserved in liquid nitrogen and later thawed in a 37 °C water bath. The sorted or isolated CD4+, CD8+ and CD8+ TEMRA cells had a purity of 90% or higher.

The sequence joins TRBV28 to TRBJ2-1; TRBD2 is possibly the D segment (5 matching bases). The clonotype originates from a human donor with Susac syndrome. Source material: CD4+ T cells from PBMCs. At the DNA level, the sequence is TGTGCCAGCGAGGACTCCGACTCCAATGAGCAGTTCTTC. Translated, it reads CASEDSDSNEQFF.